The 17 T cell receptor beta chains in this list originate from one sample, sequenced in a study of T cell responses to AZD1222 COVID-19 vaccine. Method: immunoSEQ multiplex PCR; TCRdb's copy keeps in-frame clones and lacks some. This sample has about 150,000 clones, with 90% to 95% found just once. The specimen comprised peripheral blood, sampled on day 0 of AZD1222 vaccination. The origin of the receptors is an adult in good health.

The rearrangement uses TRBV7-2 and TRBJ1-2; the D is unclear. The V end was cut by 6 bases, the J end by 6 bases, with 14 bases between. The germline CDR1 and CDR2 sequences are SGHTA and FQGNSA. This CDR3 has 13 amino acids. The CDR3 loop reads CASRLGRIDGYTF. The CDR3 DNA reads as TGTGCCAGCAGATTGGGCAGGATCGATGGCTACACCTTC.

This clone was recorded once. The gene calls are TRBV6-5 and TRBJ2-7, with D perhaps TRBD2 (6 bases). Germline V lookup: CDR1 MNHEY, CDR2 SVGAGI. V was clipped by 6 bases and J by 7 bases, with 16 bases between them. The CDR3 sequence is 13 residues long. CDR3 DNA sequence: TGTGCCAGCAGGCGGGGACCTTCGGGGGAGCAGTACTTC. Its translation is CASRRGPSGEQYF.

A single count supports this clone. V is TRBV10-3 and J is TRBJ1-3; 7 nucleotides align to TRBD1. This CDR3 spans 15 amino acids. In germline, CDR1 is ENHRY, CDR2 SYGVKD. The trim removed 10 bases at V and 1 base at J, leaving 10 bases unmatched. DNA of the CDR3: TGTGCCACGGGACAGATCGCGGAATCTGGAAACACCATATATTTT. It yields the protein CATGQIAESGNTIYF.

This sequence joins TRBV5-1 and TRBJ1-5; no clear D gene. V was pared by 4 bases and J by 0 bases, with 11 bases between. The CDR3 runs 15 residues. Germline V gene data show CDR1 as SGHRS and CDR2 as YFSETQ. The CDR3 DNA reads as TGCGCCAGCAGCCCGGACGGATATAGCAATCAGCCCCAGCATTTT. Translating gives CASSPDGYSNQPQHF.

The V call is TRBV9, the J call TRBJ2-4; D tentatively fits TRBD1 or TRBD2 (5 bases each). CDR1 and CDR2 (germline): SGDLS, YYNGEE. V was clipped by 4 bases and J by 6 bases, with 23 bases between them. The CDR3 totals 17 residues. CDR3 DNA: TGTGCCAGCAGCCCCTGGGGTGGGGGAGATTTCGGAAACATTCAGTACTTC. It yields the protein CASSPWGGGDFGNIQYF.

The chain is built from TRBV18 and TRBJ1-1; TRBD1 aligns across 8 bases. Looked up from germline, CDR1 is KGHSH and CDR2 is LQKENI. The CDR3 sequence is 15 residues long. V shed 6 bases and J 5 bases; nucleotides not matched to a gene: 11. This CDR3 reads CASSEPGQEETEAFF. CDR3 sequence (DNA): TGTGCCAGCTCTGAACCGGGACAGGAGGAGACTGAAGCTTTCTTT.

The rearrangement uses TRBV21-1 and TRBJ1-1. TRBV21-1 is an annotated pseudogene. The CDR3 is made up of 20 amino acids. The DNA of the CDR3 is TGTGCCAGCAGCAACCTGGGGCCGAGTGACACCTATGAAGCGGACACTGAAGCTTTCTTT. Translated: CASSNLGPSDTYEADTEAFF.

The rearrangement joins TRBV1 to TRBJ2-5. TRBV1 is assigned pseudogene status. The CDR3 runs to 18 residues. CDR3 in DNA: TGCACCAGCAGCCAAGATTTAGTTGGCTGCCTCCCCCAAGAGACCCAGTACTTC. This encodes CTSSQDLVGCLPQETQYF.

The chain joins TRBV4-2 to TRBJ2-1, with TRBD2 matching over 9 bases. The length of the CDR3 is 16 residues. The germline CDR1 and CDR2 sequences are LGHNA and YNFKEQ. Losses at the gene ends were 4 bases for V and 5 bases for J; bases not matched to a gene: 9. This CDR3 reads CASSRISGSGNNEQFF. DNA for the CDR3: TGTGCCAGCAGCCGCATTAGCGGGAGCGGAAACAATGAGCAGTTCTTC.

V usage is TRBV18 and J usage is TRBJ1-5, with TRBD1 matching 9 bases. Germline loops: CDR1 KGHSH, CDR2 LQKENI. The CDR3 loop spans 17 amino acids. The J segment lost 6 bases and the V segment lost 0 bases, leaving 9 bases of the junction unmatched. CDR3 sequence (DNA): TGTGCCAGCTCACCACCGACGGACAGGGGTTACGTTCAGCCCCAGCATTTT. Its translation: CASSPPTDRGYVQPQHF.

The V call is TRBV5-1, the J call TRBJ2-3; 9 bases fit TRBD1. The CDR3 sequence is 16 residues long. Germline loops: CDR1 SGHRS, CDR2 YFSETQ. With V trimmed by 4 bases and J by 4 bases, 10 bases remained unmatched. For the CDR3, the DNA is TGCGCCAGCAGCCTGAAGACAGGGGGGACGGCAGATACGCAGTATTTT. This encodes CASSLKTGGTADTQYF.

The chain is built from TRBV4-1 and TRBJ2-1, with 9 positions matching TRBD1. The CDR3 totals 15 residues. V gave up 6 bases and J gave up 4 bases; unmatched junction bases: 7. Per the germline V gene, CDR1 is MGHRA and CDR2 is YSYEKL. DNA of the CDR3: TGCGCCAGCAGGCACTACAGGGGGCCGTACAATGAGCAGTTCTTC. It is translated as CASRHYRGPYNEQFF.

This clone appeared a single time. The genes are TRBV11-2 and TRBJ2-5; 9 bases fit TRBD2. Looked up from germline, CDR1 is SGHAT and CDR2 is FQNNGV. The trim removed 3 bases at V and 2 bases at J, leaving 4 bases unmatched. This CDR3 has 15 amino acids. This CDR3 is CASSLTSGRQETQYF. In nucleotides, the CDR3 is TGTGCCAGCAGCTTGACTAGCGGCAGACAAGAGACCCAGTACTTC.

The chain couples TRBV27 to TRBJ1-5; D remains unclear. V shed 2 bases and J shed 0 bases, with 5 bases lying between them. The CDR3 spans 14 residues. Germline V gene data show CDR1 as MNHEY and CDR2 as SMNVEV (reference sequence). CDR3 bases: TGTGCCAGCAGTTTACGGGTTAGCAATCAGCCCCAGCATTTT. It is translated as CASSLRVSNQPQHF.

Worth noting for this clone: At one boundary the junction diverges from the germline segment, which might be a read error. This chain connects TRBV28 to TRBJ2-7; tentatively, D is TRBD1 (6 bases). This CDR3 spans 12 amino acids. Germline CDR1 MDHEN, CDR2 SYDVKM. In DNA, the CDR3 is TGTGCCACCAACAGGGTCTCCAACGAGCAGTACTTC. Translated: CATNRVSNEQYF.

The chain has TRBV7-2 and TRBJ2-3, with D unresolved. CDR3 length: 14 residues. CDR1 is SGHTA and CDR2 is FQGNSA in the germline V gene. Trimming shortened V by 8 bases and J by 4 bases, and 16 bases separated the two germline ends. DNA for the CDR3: TGTGCCAGCCGCCCGATGACCCAAGCAGATACGCAGTATTTT. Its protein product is CASRPMTQADTQYF.

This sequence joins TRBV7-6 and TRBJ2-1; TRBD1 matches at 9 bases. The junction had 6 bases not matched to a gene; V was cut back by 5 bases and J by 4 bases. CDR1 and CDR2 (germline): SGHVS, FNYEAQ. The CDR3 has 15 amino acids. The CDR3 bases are TGTGCCAGCAGCCCGACAGGGGGGATATACAATGAGCAGTTCTTC. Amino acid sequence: CASSPTGGIYNEQFF.